The 2 T cell receptor beta chains below all came from one sample that was sequenced in a study of blood T cell repertoires in COVID-19. The method was immunoSEQ multiplex PCR; TCRdb's version includes in-frame clones alone and lacks a portion of them. Of more than 200,000 clones listed, approximately 86% were seen once; the top ten hold 1.5% to 2%. The sequenced sample was PBMCs or T cells enriched from blood (not recorded which). These TCRs come from a woman aged 50 to 60 who had recovered from COVID-19.

This chain connects TRBV6-5 to TRBJ2-7; 8 bases are shared with TRBD1. Trimming removed 4 bases from V and 1 base from J; junction bases left unmatched: 6. The CDR3 sequence is 15 residues long. Germline V CDR1 and CDR2: MNHEY, SVGAGI. CDR3 bases: TGTGCCAGCAGTTTAGGGACAGGCTCTTCCTACGAGCAGTACTTC. Protein sequence: CASSLGTGSSYEQYF.

Comment on this clone: This specimen includes other DNA sequences encoding the same CDR3. The J gene is TRBJ1-2, the V gene TRBV5-4; D perhaps matches TRBD1 (5 bases). The germline V gene has CDR1 SGHNT and CDR2 YYREEE (reference sequence). The CDR3 has 12 residues. V gave up 2 bases and J gave up 4 bases, with 6 bases separating them. In DNA form, the CDR3 reads TGTGCCAGCAGCTTTGACAGCTATGGCTACACCTTC. Protein product: CASSFDSYGYTF.